Listed below are T cell receptor beta chains from one sample, sequenced in a study of T cell responses to AZD1222 COVID-19 vaccine. TCRdb's copy holds only in-frame clones and misses some; the assay was immunoSEQ multiplex PCR. The sample records roughly 120,000 clones, approximately 85% being singletons. Source: peripheral blood, taken on day 0 of AZD1222 vaccination. Receptors originate from an adult in good health. The CDR3 runs from the conserved cysteine through the conserved F or W. D genes are given only for firm matches. Clone sizes are given selectively: once, few, many, or a class where the clone is expanded.

>TRBV19|TRBJ1-2|-|-
CASKGRGNWLDYTF
TGTGCCAGTAAAGGGCGGGGGAACTGGCTGGACTACACCTTC
>TRBV19|TRBJ1-4|-|-
CASRDLDRFNEKLFF
TGTGCCAGTCGGGATCTTGACAGGTTTAATGAAAAACTGTTTTTT
>TRBV18|TRBJ2-2|TRBD1|-
CASSRGTGGTGELFF
TGTGCCAGCTCTCGCGGGACAGGGGGCACCGGGGAGCTGTTTTTT
>TRBV10-1|TRBJ2-7|TRBD1|-
CASSESVSGTGPTYEQYF
TGCGCCAGCAGTGAGTCCGTATCCGGGACAGGGCCCACCTACGAGCAGTACTTC
>TRBV18|TRBJ1-4|-|-
CASSPQGFEKLFF
TGTGCCAGCTCACCACAGGGGTTTGAAAAACTGTTTTTT
>TRBV18|TRBJ1-4|TRBD1|-
CASSPDRSATNEKLFF
TGTGCCAGCTCACCGGACAGGTCGGCAACTAATGAAAAACTGTTTTTT
>TRBV7-3|TRBJ2-1|TRBD1|-
CASSPRTGRNHNEQFF
TGTGCCAGCAGCCCACGGACAGGACGGAATCACAATGAGCAGTTCTTC
>TRBV19|TRBJ1-1|-|-
CASRTGTPTNTEAFF
TGTGCCAGTAGAACCGGGACCCCTACGAACACTGAAGCTTTCTTT
>TRBV6-4|TRBJ2-1|TRBD2|many
CASSEAGTSGYNEQFF
TGTGCCAGCAGTGAGGCTGGGACTAGCGGGTACAATGAGCAGTTCTTC
>TRBV7-8|TRBJ1-1|-|-
CASSKQPAGTNTEAFF
TGTGCCAGCAGCAAACAACCGGCCGGGACAAACACTGAAGCTTTCTTT
>TRBV27|TRBJ2-2|-|-
CASSLWGSAGELFF
TGTGCCAGCAGTTTATGGGGGTCGGCCGGGGAGCTGTTTTTT
>TRBV5-4|TRBJ2-6|-|-
CASGTGQLTGANVLTF
TGTGCCAGCGGAACGGGACAATTGACTGGGGCCAACGTCCTGACTTTC
>TRBV4-2|TRBJ1-2|-|few
CASSQETALYGYTF
TGTGCCAGCAGCCAAGAGACGGCCCTCTACGGCTACACCTTC
>TRBV5-5|TRBJ2-1|TRBD2|once
CASSLGAGLADNEQFF
TGTGCCAGCAGCCTCGGGGCGGGACTAGCGGACAATGAGCAGTTCTTC
>TRBV4-2|TRBJ2-3|TRBD2|-
CASSRDPTSGGAGTQYF
TGTGCCAGCAGCCGCGACCCGACTAGCGGGGGGGCGGGTACGCAGTATTTT
>TRBV5-6|TRBJ1-2|-|-
CASSPQPGGRRGYTF
TGTGCCAGCAGCCCGCAGCCGGGGGGGCGGCGGGGCTACACCTTC
>TRBV30|TRBJ2-6|-|-
CAWTVPGANVLTF
TGTGCCTGGACAGTACCTGGGGCCAACGTCCTGACTTTC
>TRBV6-5|TRBJ2-7|-|-
CASSYSDSAPDEQYF
TGTGCCAGCAGTTACTCCGACAGCGCCCCCGACGAGCAGTACTTC
>TRBV7-2|TRBJ2-3|TRBD1|few
CASILDRGADTQYF
TGTGCCAGCATCCTAGACAGGGGGGCAGATACGCAGTATTTT
>TRBV11-3|TRBJ2-7|-|-
CASSFDAGGYEQYF
TGTGCCAGCAGCTTCGATGCAGGGGGGTACGAGCAGTACTTC
>TRBV20-1|TRBJ1-5|-|once
CSASGRVGQPQHF
TGCAGTGCTAGTGGCAGGGTTGGTCAGCCCCAGCATTTT
>TRBV5-1|TRBJ2-1|TRBD1|-
CASSLLPGQGAGEQFF
TGCGCCAGCAGCTTGCTTCCGGGACAGGGGGCAGGGGAGCAGTTCTTC
>TRBV21-1|TRBJ2-3|-|-
CASEGRGTSPTDTQYF
TGTGCCAGCGAAGGACGGGGGACTAGCCCCACAGATACGCAGTATTTT
>TRBV7-3|TRBJ1-1|-|-
CASSQTLNTEAFF
TGTGCCAGCAGCCAGACCCTGAACACTGAAGCTTTCTTT
>TRBV9|TRBJ1-3|TRBD1|-
CASGGTGVGSGNTIYF
TGTGCCAGCGGCGGGACAGGGGTTGGGTCTGGAAACACCATATATTTT
>TRBV19|TRBJ2-1|-|-
CASSPRTSLWHNEQFF
TGTGCCAGTAGCCCCCGGACAAGTTTATGGCACAATGAGCAGTTCTTC
>TRBV5-1|TRBJ2-3|TRBD2|once
CASSLERGYSSTDTQYF
TGCGCCAGCAGCCTCGAGCGGGGATACTCTAGCACAGATACGCAGTATTTT
>TRBV5-1|TRBJ1-2|TRBD1|-
CASSLGTDDYGYTF
TGCGCCAGCAGCTTAGGGACAGACGACTATGGCTACACCTTC
>TRBV5-1|TRBJ2-1|TRBD2|-
CASSSGAGVWNNEQFF
TGCGCCAGCAGCTCCGGAGCGGGAGTATGGAACAATGAGCAGTTCTTC
>TRBV29-1|TRBJ2-5|-|-
CSVVRIGQETQYF
TGCAGCGTTGTCCGGATAGGCCAAGAGACCCAGTACTTC
>TRBV6-4|TRBJ1-1|TRBD1|-
CARGSGTGSFPEAFF
TGTGCCAGAGGATCCGGGACAGGGTCTTTCCCTGAAGCTTTCTTT
>TRBV18|TRBJ1-6|-|-
CASSPDSLNSPLHF
TGTGCCAGCTCACCAGACAGCCTCAATTCACCCCTCCACTTT
>TRBV5-1|TRBJ2-1|-|-
CASSLVYSGGNEQFF
TGCGCCAGCAGCTTGGTTTACAGCGGAGGGAATGAGCAGTTCTTC
>TRBV27|TRBJ2-3|TRBD2|-
CASSLDAAAGVTDTQYF
TGTGCCAGCAGTTTGGATGCGGCAGCGGGAGTCACAGATACGCAGTATTTT
>TRBV5-1|TRBJ1-1|-|-
CASSLGSNPYLNTEAFF
TGCGCCAGCAGCTTGGGGTCGAACCCTTATTTGAACACTGAAGCTTTCTTT
>TRBV19|TRBJ2-1|TRBD1|-
CASRSTGGYNEQFF
TGTGCCAGTAGATCTACAGGGGGCTATAATGAGCAGTTCTTC
>TRBV5-1|TRBJ2-5|-|-
CASSLARVNLLETQYF
TGCGCCAGCAGCTTGGCGCGCGTTAACCTTCTGGAGACCCAGTACTTC
>TRBV5-8|TRBJ2-7|-|once
CASSLWTLGSYEQYF
TGTGCCAGCAGCCTCTGGACCCTCGGCTCCTACGAGCAGTACTTC
>TRBV3-1/TRBV3-2|TRBJ2-7|TRBD1|once
CASSLTRQGGHEQYF
TGTGCCAGCAGCCTTACCCGACAGGGGGGCCACGAGCAGTACTTC
>TRBV15|TRBJ2-5|-|-
CATSRSILGETQYF
TGTGCCACCAGCAGAAGCATTTTGGGGGAGACCCAGTACTTC
>TRBV5-4|TRBJ2-5|-|-
CASRDGEIQETQYF
TGTGCCAGCAGAGATGGGGAAATCCAAGAGACCCAGTACTTC
>TRBV11-2|TRBJ1-1|-|-
CASSLQGNTEAFF
TGTGCCAGCAGCTTACAGGGGAACACTGAAGCTTTCTTT
>TRBV29-1|TRBJ1-1|-|-
CSVDRSRTEAFF
TGCAGCGTTGATAGATCCCGCACTGAAGCTTTCTTT
>TRBV9|TRBJ2-7|-|-
CASSPWDTDYEQYF
TGTGCCAGCAGCCCTTGGGACACCGACTACGAGCAGTACTTC
>TRBV28|TRBJ2-7|TRBD2|-
CASSLGAGGRLKEQYF
TGTGCCAGCAGTTTGGGGGCGGGAGGGCGTCTCAAGGAGCAGTACTTC
>TRBV2|TRBJ1-4|TRBD1|-
CASSLTGGMSEKLFF
TGTGCCAGCAGTCTGACAGGGGGTATGAGTGAAAAACTGTTTTTT
>TRBV2|TRBJ1-2|-|-
CASSEGRYNYGYTF
TGTGCCAGCAGTGAAGGCAGGTATAACTATGGCTACACCTTC
>TRBV11-3|TRBJ2-7|TRBD1|-
CASSPGQGAHEQYF
TGTGCCAGCAGCCCTGGACAGGGGGCCCACGAGCAGTACTTC
>TRBV27|TRBJ1-6|TRBD1|once
CASSKVDRGNSPLHF
TGTGCCAGCTCAAAAGTGGACAGGGGGAATTCACCCCTCCACTTT
>TRBV7-2|TRBJ1-2|TRBD1|-
CASSLAAGQANYGYTF
TGTGCCAGCAGCTTAGCGGCGGGACAGGCTAACTATGGCTACACCTTC
>TRBV19|TRBJ1-3|-|-
CASSMGFSGNTIYF
TGTGCCAGTAGTATGGGATTCTCTGGAAACACCATATATTTT
>TRBV5-4|TRBJ2-7|TRBD1|-
CASSIRNRGRWDEQYF
TGTGCCAGCAGCATAAGAAACAGGGGGCGCTGGGACGAGCAGTACTTC
>TRBV5-1|TRBJ2-2|TRBD2|-
CASSTGSGGVTGELFF
TGCGCCAGCAGCACTGGTAGCGGGGGAGTCACCGGGGAGCTGTTTTTT